This entry lists 31 T cell receptor beta chains sequenced from one sample in a study of shared clonotypes between healthy human individuals (dated by TCRdb to 2018 to 2021). The library relied on the immunoSEQ multiplex PCR assay. TCRdb limited this immuneACCESS table to in-frame rearrangements with V and J called. A share of clones is missing; checked studies link under half to unresolved V genes, and the rest is unexplained. The table for this sample lists about 2 million clones; about 94% of them were counted only once. The leading ten clones occupy approximately 1.2% of the sample. For the CD8 naive samples, CD45RO-negative cells were positively selected for CCR7, yielding a CD45RA+CCR7+ population from which TemRA cells were excluded. Specimen: naive CD8+ T cells sorted from blood. According to the study, the label for this sample's cell subset or site signals: CD45RA+CCR7+. These TCRs come from a young man in good health.

In this sample, this clone turned up once. The V call is TRBV14, the J call TRBJ1-1; D is possibly TRBD1 (5 bases). This CDR3 region has 15 residues. Looked up from germline, CDR1 is SGHDN and CDR2 is FVKESK. Trimming removed 3 bases from V and 0 bases from J, with 11 bases in between. The DNA for the CDR3 is TGTGCCAGCAGCCATCTCACAGGAATGAACACTGAAGCTTTCTTT. As protein: CASSHLTGMNTEAFF.

The chain employs TRBV29-1 and TRBJ2-2, with D maybe TRBD1 (6 bases). CDR1 and CDR2 from the germline V gene are SQVTM and ANQGSEA. CDR3 length: 14 amino acids. V lost 3 bases and J 2 bases, leaving 10 bases between the germline ends. The CDR3 reads CSVEMDSNTGELFF. DNA of the CDR3: TGCAGCGTTGAGATGGACAGTAACACCGGGGAGCTGTTTTTT.

This sequence joins TRBV10-3 and TRBJ2-2; 7 nucleotides line up with TRBD2. CDR3 length: 16 amino acids. From germline, CDR1 is ENHRY and CDR2 SYGVKD. Trimming at V came to 3 bases and at J to 0 bases, leaving 4 bases not matched to a gene. The DNA of the CDR3 is TGTGCCATCAGTGACTACGGGGGGACGAACACCGGGGAGCTGTTTTTT. Its translation is CAISDYGGTNTGELFF.

The V and J genes are TRBV13 and TRBJ2-4; D is ambiguous. The CDR3 is 14 amino acids. V was shortened by 3 bases and J by 8 bases, with 14 bases between the two germline ends. Germline V gene sequence: CDR1 PRHDT, CDR2 FYEKMQ (reference sequence). The CDR3 DNA follows: TGTGCCAGCAGCTTCTCAAGGGCTGGGGACATTCAGTACTTC. Protein sequence: CASSFSRAGDIQYF.

The rearrangement joins TRBV28 to TRBJ2-5, with 10 bases lining up with TRBD1. Germline trimming cut 6 bases from V and 3 bases from J; bases unmatched to any gene: 7. The CDR3 has 15 residues. Germline CDR1 and CDR2: MDHEN and SYDVKM. The CDR3 bases are TGTGCCAGCAGCTCCCTGACAGGGGGCGAAGAGACCCAGTACTTC. Translated: CASSSLTGGEETQYF.

CDR3 nucleotide sequence: TGTGCCAGCAGCTCGGGACAGGGTATTTCACCCCTCCACTTT. Amino acid sequence: CASSSGQGISPLHF. The rearrangement joins TRBV11-2 to TRBJ1-6, with 9 positions matching TRBD1. The CDR3 covers 14 residues. Germline CDR1 is SGHAT and CDR2 is FQNNGV. V dropped 4 bases and J dropped 9; count of bases not matched to a gene: 4. Full variable domain (rest looked up from reference TRBV11-2 and TRBJ1-6): EAGVAQSPRYKIIEKRQSVAFWCNPISGHATLYWYQQILGQGPKLLIQFQNNGVVDDSQLPKDRFSAERLKGVDSTLKIQPAKLEDSAVYLCASSSGQGISPLHFGNGTRLTVT.

V and J are TRBV11-2 and TRBJ1-1, with unresolved D. The CDR3 runs 13 residues. The V gene lost 1 base and the J gene lost 8 bases, with 11 bases spanning the gap. Looked up from germline, CDR1 is SGHAT and CDR2 is FQNNGV. CDR3 region: CASSLVSVPEAFF. CDR3 nucleotides: TGTGCCAGCAGCTTAGTATCTGTCCCAGAAGCTTTCTTT. Complete variable domain (other parts from reference TRBV11-2 and TRBJ1-1): EAGVAQSPRYKIIEKRQSVAFWCNPISGHATLYWYQQILGQGPKLLIQFQNNGVVDDSQLPKDRFSAERLKGVDSTLKIQPAKLEDSAVYLCASSLVSVPEAFFGQGTRLTVV.

This clone appeared once. This chain uses TRBV14 with TRBJ1-6; D is ambiguous. Germline V lookup: CDR1 SGHDN, CDR2 FVKESK. Trimming cost V 0 bases and J 4 bases, with 7 bases left between them. The CDR3 consists of 15 residues. The CDR3 loop is CASSQDQGYNSPLHF. The CDR3 DNA sequence: TGTGCCAGCAGCCAAGATCAAGGATATAATTCACCCCTCCACTTT.

The chain recombines TRBV5-1 with TRBJ2-7, with 8 nucleotides matching TRBD2. The CDR3 length is 15 residues. With V trimmed by 1 base and J by 4 bases, 7 bases remained unmatched. Germline V CDR1 and CDR2: SGHRS, YFSETQ. The CDR3 region is CASSLSAGGVYEQYF. In nucleotides, the CDR3 is TGCGCCAGCAGCTTGTCGGCGGGAGGTGTGTACGAGCAGTACTTC.

This clone came up once. The chain couples TRBV7-9 to TRBJ1-2; 8 positions match TRBD1. Looked up from germline, CDR1 is SEHNR and CDR2 is FQNEAQ (reference sequence). J lost 0 bases, V lost 5 bases, and 14 bases had no gene match. This CDR3 contains 18 residues. CDR3 nucleotide sequence: TGTGCCAGCAGCGCCCCGGACCGGGACAGGAGAGCTAACTATGGCTACACCTTC. As protein: CASSAPDRDRRANYGYTF.

The genes are TRBV30 and TRBJ1-6; D possibly corresponds to TRBD1 (5 bases). Per germline, CDR1 GTSNPN and CDR2 SVGIG (reference sequence). The CDR3 totals 13 residues. The V end was cut by 1 base, the J end by 6 bases, with 7 bases between. The CDR3 DNA sequence: TGTGCCTGGAGTGGGACATTTAATTCACCCCTCCACTTT. It specifies CAWSGTFNSPLHF.

V usage is TRBV7-9 and J usage is TRBJ2-3; 7 nucleotides line up with TRBD1. This CDR3 region has 15 residues. Trimming at V came to 3 bases and at J to 4 bases, leaving 7 bases not matched to a gene. Germline-derived CDR1 and CDR2 are SEHNR and FQNEAQ (reference sequence). CDR3 coding DNA: TGTGCCAGCAGCTTCGGGACAGTAGGGGCAGATACGCAGTATTTT. This gives the protein CASSFGTVGADTQYF.

This chain links TRBV4-1 with TRBJ2-7, with a tentative D call TRBD1 (6 bases). The germline CDR1 and CDR2 sequences are MGHRA and YSYEKL. V shed 0 bases and J shed 4 bases, with 16 bases lying between them. The CDR3 runs to 16 residues. This CDR3 is CASSQEWVGARYEQYF. The CDR3 coding sequence is TGCGCCAGCAGCCAAGAGTGGGTGGGGGCTCGGTACGAGCAGTACTTC.

The chain carries TRBV15 and TRBJ2-1, with D perhaps TRBD2 (6 bases). The germline V gene has CDR1 LNHNV and CDR2 YYDKDF (reference sequence). Trimming left V 1 base short and J 1 base short, with 11 bases between. This CDR3 comprises 16 residues. CDR3 nucleotides: TGTGCCACCAGCAGAGGGACGGAGGGGTCCTACAATGAGCAGTTCTTC. Its protein is CATSRGTEGSYNEQFF.

This sequence joins TRBV19 and TRBJ2-7; D is uncertain. From germline, CDR1 is LNHDA and CDR2 SQIVND (reference sequence). The CDR3 runs to 14 residues. V shed 5 bases and J shed 2 bases, with 13 bases lying between them. The CDR3 is CASSPGPFAYEQYF. CDR3 coding DNA: TGTGCCAGTAGTCCGGGCCCTTTCGCCTACGAGCAGTACTTC.

This rearrangement joins TRBV19 to TRBJ2-3, with D hard to call. The CDR3 covers 16 residues. V lost 4 bases to trimming and J lost 0 bases, with 14 bases between them. CDR1 is LNHDA, CDR2 SQIVND, per germline (reference sequence). CDR3 coding DNA: TGTGCCAGTAGTAACCAACAGAGGTCGAGCACAGATACGCAGTATTTT. This sequence encodes CASSNQQRSSTDTQYF. Full variable domain (missing parts from reference TRBV19 and TRBJ2-3): DGGITQSPKYLFRKEGQNVTLSCEQNLNHDAMYWYRQDPGQGLRLIYYSQIVNDFQKGDIAEGYSVSREKKESFPLTVTSAQKNPTAFYLCASSNQQRSSTDTQYFGPGTRLTVL.

The chain employs TRBV11-2 and TRBJ2-3; perhaps TRBD2 as D (6 bases). With 5 bases removed from V and 1 base from J, the gap between germline ends came to 16 bases. The CDR3 is 16 residues long. Germline-derived CDR1 and CDR2 are SGHAT and FQNNGV. This CDR3 is CASSPSWGGGTDTQYF. The CDR3 DNA is TGTGCCAGCAGCCCCAGCTGGGGCGGGGGCACAGATACGCAGTATTTT. The full variable domain, rest sourced from reference TRBV11-2 and TRBJ2-3, is EAGVAQSPRYKIIEKRQSVAFWCNPISGHATLYWYQQILGQGPKLLIQFQNNGVVDDSQLPKDRFSAERLKGVDSTLKIQPAKLEDSAVYLCASSPSWGGGTDTQYFGPGTRLTVL.

V usage is TRBV1 and J usage is TRBJ2-3; the table's D gene call, TRBD2, was not cross checked with the DNA. TRBV1 is a documented pseudogene. CDR3 size: 15 residues. CDR3 residues: CTSSQERVDCDTQYF. The CDR3 DNA sequence: TGCACCAGCAGCCAAGAACGGGTTGATTGTGATACGCAGTATTTT.

V is TRBV30 and J is TRBJ2-6, with 11 positions matching TRBD1. From germline, CDR1 is GTSNPN and CDR2 SVGIG (reference sequence). The CDR3 extends over 16 amino acids. Losses at the gene ends were 7 bases for V and 2 bases for J; bases not matched to a gene: 7. In nucleotides, the CDR3 is TGTGCCTCCTGGACAGGGGGCGCCCCTGGGGCCAACGTCCTGACTTTC. It codes for CASWTGGAPGANVLTF.

The V gene is TRBV5-4, the J gene TRBJ1-4; TRBD1 matches 7 bases. Germline CDR1 reads SGHNT; CDR2 reads YYREEE (reference sequence). Unmatched junction bases numbered 7, after V lost 0 bases and J lost 8 bases. This CDR3 is 15 amino acids long. This chain's CDR3 is CASSLEGGLEEKLFF. DNA for the CDR3: TGTGCCAGCAGCTTGGAAGGGGGCTTAGAAGAAAAACTGTTTTTT.

The chain couples TRBV11-2 to TRBJ2-5, with D tentatively TRBD1 or TRBD2 (6 bases each). The germline V gene encodes CDR1 SGHAT and CDR2 FQNNGV. The ends were cut back, 0 bases at V and 5 bases at J, with 19 bases in the middle. This CDR3 spans 17 amino acids. The CDR3 sequence is CASSLEGAGPPGETQYF. DNA for the CDR3: TGTGCCAGCAGCTTAGAGGGGGCGGGGCCCCCGGGGGAGACCCAGTACTTC.

This chain joins TRBV13 and TRBJ2-7; the D is unclear. The length of the CDR3 is 14 residues. The V end lost 5 bases, the J end lost 0 bases, and 11 bases lay between the germline ends. Germline values: CDR1 PRHDT, CDR2 FYEKMQ (reference sequence). The chain's CDR3 is CASSAGLASYEQYF. CDR3 coding DNA: TGTGCCAGCAGCGCTGGGCTCGCCTCCTACGAGCAGTACTTC.

This sequence joins TRBV5-6 and TRBJ2-5; TRBD2 aligns across 11 bases. The CDR3 length is 18 residues. The ends lost 0 bases at V and 3 bases at J; junction bases unmatched: 10. Looked up from germline, CDR1 is SGHDT and CDR2 is YYEEEE. This chain's CDR3 is CASSLAAASGGTKETQYF. The CDR3 DNA sequence: TGTGCCAGCAGCTTGGCTGCGGCTAGCGGGGGGACTAAAGAGACCCAGTACTTC.

CDR3 sequence reads: CAWSFGDPEAFF. The CDR3 nucleotides are TGTGCCTGGAGTTTTGGGGACCCTGAAGCTTTCTTT. The rearrangement links TRBV30 to TRBJ1-1; TRBD1 is a possible D gene (5 bases). The ends were cut back, 2 bases at V and 6 bases at J, with 10 bases in the middle. Germline loops: CDR1 GTSNPN, CDR2 SVGIG (reference sequence). CDR3 length: 12 residues.

The chain links TRBV19 to TRBJ1-1; D may be TRBD1 (6 bases). Trimming removed 1 base from V and 4 bases from J, with 13 bases in between. CDR3 length: 15 residues. Germline CDR1 reads LNHDA; CDR2 reads SQIVND (reference sequence). CDR3 loop: CASSIVGGASTEAFF. DNA for the CDR3: TGTGCCAGTAGTATAGTGGGGGGGGCCAGCACTGAAGCTTTCTTT.

V gene TRBV4-1 combines with J gene TRBJ2-5; D might be TRBD1 or TRBD2, each matching 5 bases. This CDR3 has 15 amino acids. Looked up from germline, CDR1 is MGHRA and CDR2 is YSYEKL. V was cut by 3 bases and J by 5 bases, with 16 bases left in between. This CDR3 reads CASSQPGTLRETQYF. For the CDR3, the DNA is TGCGCCAGCAGCCAGCCCGGGACCCTGCGGGAGACCCAGTACTTC.

V is TRBV4-1 and J is TRBJ1-1; 9 positions agree with TRBD1. Germline V CDR1 and CDR2: MGHRA, YSYEKL. The trim removed 2 bases at V and 4 bases at J, leaving 5 bases unmatched. The CDR3 length is 15 residues. The DNA for the CDR3 is TGCGCCAGCAGCCAAACAGGGGGCTGGGCCACTGAAGCTTTCTTT. It specifies CASSQTGGWATEAFF.

The chain links TRBV27 to TRBJ2-1; D is unclear. Germline lookup yields CDR1 MNHEY and CDR2 SMNVEV (reference sequence). V was shortened by 0 bases and J by 4 bases, with 10 bases between the two germline ends. The CDR3 sequence is 15 residues long. This CDR3 reads CASSLSTEGYNEQFF. CDR3 DNA sequence: TGTGCCAGCAGTTTATCTACGGAAGGTTACAATGAGCAGTTCTTC.

This chain joins TRBV27 and TRBJ2-7; 8 nucleotides line up with TRBD1. The CDR3 spans 16 residues. Trimming at V came to 6 bases and at J to 0 bases, leaving 10 bases not matched to a gene. Per germline, CDR1 MNHEY and CDR2 SMNVEV (reference sequence). The CDR3 region is CASSPSGTGSSYEQYF. The CDR3 bases are TGTGCCAGCAGCCCATCCGGGACAGGTTCCTCCTACGAGCAGTACTTC.

The chain combines TRBV6-5 with TRBJ2-5; 7 bases are a match to TRBD1. This CDR3 comprises 15 residues. Germline assignment: CDR1 MNHEY and CDR2 SVGAGI. Losses at the gene ends were 1 base for V and 7 bases for J; bases not matched to a gene: 9. Here the CDR3 DNA reads TGTGCCAGCAGTTACTTGGTCACAGGGGAGTGGACCCAGTACTTC. Translated: CASSYLVTGEWTQYF.

About this clone itself: Additional DNA sequences in this sample encode the identical CDR3. The DNA of the CDR3 is TGTGCCAGCAGCGTAGAAGGGACAGCCTACGAGCAGTACTTC. It is translated as CASSVEGTAYEQYF. This chain uses TRBV9 with TRBJ2-7; 7 nucleotides line up with TRBD1. Germline V gene lookup returns CDR1 SGDLS and CDR2 YYNGEE. This CDR3 has 14 amino acids. J lost 2 bases, V lost 0 bases, and 2 bases had no gene match. The full variable domain, completed using reference TRBV9 and TRBJ2-7, is DSGVTQTPKHLITATGQRVTLRCSPRSGDLSVYWYQQSLDQGLQFLIQYYNGEERAKGNILERFSAQQFPDLHSELNLSSLELGDSALYFCASSVEGTAYEQYFGPGTRLTVT.